Presented here are 16 T cell receptor beta chains from one specimen sequenced in a study of blood T cell repertoires in COVID-19. The assay was immunoSEQ multiplex PCR, and TCRdb's table has in-frame clones only and misses some. The table lists roughly 47,000 clones, about 88% of them singletons. The sample taken for sequencing was peripheral blood. These receptor sequences come from a man in his 70s with active COVID-19.

In this sample, this clone turned up once. The chain has TRBV7-2 and TRBJ1-1; TRBD1 matches at 8 bases. J gave up 4 bases and V 5 bases, and 9 bases lay outside the gene matches. The CDR3 spans 15 residues. Germline lookup yields CDR1 SGHTA and CDR2 FQGNSA. This chain's CDR3 is CASSAQTGEGTEAFF. CDR3 in DNA: TGTGCCAGCAGCGCGCAGACAGGGGAGGGCACTGAAGCTTTCTTT.

The chain links TRBV11-2 to TRBJ2-7; a possible D gene is TRBD1 (5 bases). Trimming removed 5 bases from V and 4 bases from J, with 12 bases in between. This CDR3 has 13 amino acids. Germline V gene data show CDR1 as SGHAT and CDR2 as FQNNGV. CDR3 region: CASSNRRSYEQYF. In nucleotides, the CDR3 is TGTGCCAGCAGCAACAGGCGGTCATACGAGCAGTACTTC.

The chain joins TRBV7-9 to TRBJ2-1; possibly TRBD2 for D (6 bases). The CDR3 length is 13 residues. CDR1 is SEHNR and CDR2 is FQNEAQ in the germline V gene (reference sequence). Between the trimmed V and J ends, which lost 1 base and 9 bases, there was a span of 10 bases. The CDR3 is CASSLVLAFEQFF. The CDR3 DNA is TGTGCCAGCAGCTTAGTTCTAGCGTTTGAGCAGTTCTTC.

The V gene is TRBV7-8, the J gene TRBJ1-2, with D possibly matching TRBD1 (5 bases). The CDR3 extends over 13 amino acids. The germline gives CDR1 SGHVS, CDR2 FQNEAQ. Trimming shortened V by 1 base and J by 8 bases, and 11 bases separated the two germline ends. The CDR3, as DNA: TGTGCCAGCAGCTTAGGGCAGGGAAGCGGCTACACCTTC. Protein product: CASSLGQGSGYTF.

The V gene is TRBV19, the J gene TRBJ2-2; no clear D. The CDR3 consists of 14 residues. Trimming removed 3 bases at V and 7 bases at J, with 12 bases between. Looked up from germline, CDR1 is LNHDA and CDR2 is SQIVND (reference sequence). Here the CDR3 DNA reads TGTGCCAGTAGTATTGGTCGAACCGGCGGGGAGCTGTTTTTT. Its translation: CASSIGRTGGELFF.

This clone has a single count. CDR3 amino acids: CASSLVGTGSEKLFF. In DNA form, the CDR3 reads TGCGCCAGCAGCTTGGTCGGGACAGGGTCTGAAAAACTGTTTTTT. The J gene is TRBJ1-4, the V gene TRBV5-1; 9 positions agree with TRBD1. The J segment lost 7 bases and the V segment lost 0 bases, leaving 4 bases of the junction unmatched. CDR1 is SGHRS, CDR2 YFSETQ, per germline. The CDR3 has 15 residues.

For this clone: Compared with germline, one end of the junction differs, possibly owing to a read error. CDR3 DNA: TGTGCTAGCAGATGTCCGGGACAGTGCTATCAGCCCCAGCATTTT. This sequence encodes CASRCPGQCYQPQHF. The rearrangement joins TRBV7-7 to TRBJ1-5, with TRBD1 matching 7 bases. This CDR3 is 15 amino acids long. Per germline, CDR1 SSHAT and CDR2 FNYEAQ (reference sequence).

This sequence joins TRBV18 and TRBJ2-3; 7 positions match TRBD1. This CDR3 is 16 amino acids long. Germline CDR1 reads KGHSH; CDR2 reads LQKENI. With V trimmed by 4 bases and J by 4 bases, 11 bases remained unmatched. The CDR3 here is CASSRPDRVIPDTQYF. The CDR3 region has the DNA TGTGCCAGCTCACGACCTGACAGGGTAATCCCAGATACGCAGTATTTT. The whole variable domain, filled in from reference TRBV18 and TRBJ2-3, reads NAGVMQNPRHLVRRRGQEARLRCSPMKGHSHVYWYRQLPEEGLKFMVYLQKENIIDESGMPKERFSAEFPKEGPSILRIQQVVRGDSAAYFCASSRPDRVIPDTQYFGPGTRLTVL.

This clone showed up just once. This chain joins TRBV5-1 and TRBJ1-5; D is perhaps TRBD1 (6 bases). Germline CDR1 is SGHRS and CDR2 is YFSETQ. The CDR3 has 16 amino acids. V was cut by 2 bases and J by 3 bases, with 15 bases left in between. CDR3 sequence reads: CASSLQGKEDNQPQHF. The DNA of the CDR3 is TGCGCCAGCAGCTTACAGGGCAAAGAGGACAATCAGCCCCAGCATTTT.

The V and J genes are TRBV7-9 and TRBJ2-1; the D gene is possibly TRBD2 (8 bases). This CDR3 region has 17 residues. V was pared by 6 bases and J by 10 bases, with 28 bases between. Germline loops: CDR1 SEHNR, CDR2 FQNEAQ (reference sequence). CDR3 bases: TGTGCCAGCAGTAGGGGGCGGGGGGCCCCTCCTTATGGCGAGCAGTTCTTC. Its protein is CASSRGRGAPPYGEQFF.

This rearrangement joins TRBV19 to TRBJ2-1; TRBD2 matches at 11 bases. The CDR3 extends over 18 amino acids. Germline CDR1 reads LNHDA; CDR2 reads SQIVND (reference sequence). The J segment lost 0 bases and the V segment lost 3 bases, leaving 7 bases of the junction unmatched. The CDR3 spells CASSIDLAGGYSYNEQFF. The CDR3 nucleotides are TGTGCCAGTAGTATCGACCTAGCGGGGGGCTACTCCTACAATGAGCAGTTCTTC.

The chain carries TRBV27 and TRBJ1-1, with a weak D call TRBD1 (5 bases). There are 16 residues in the CDR3. Per the germline V gene, CDR1 is MNHEY and CDR2 is SMNVEV (reference sequence). V was trimmed by 5 bases and J by 0 bases, leaving 16 bases between them. This CDR3 reads CASSRTWGQLNTEAFF. The CDR3 nucleotides are TGTGCCAGCAGTCGTACCTGGGGCCAACTGAACACTGAAGCTTTCTTT.

In this sample, this clone turned up once. The V and J genes are TRBV7-3 and TRBJ2-1; TRBD1 aligns across 9 bases. V shed 6 bases and J 5 bases; nucleotides not matched to a gene: 8. The CDR3 consists of 15 residues. Looked up from germline, CDR1 is SGHTA and CDR2 is FQGTGA. CDR3: CASRTGTGPHNEQFF. CDR3 sequence (DNA): TGTGCCAGCAGGACCGGGACAGGGCCGCACAATGAGCAGTTCTTC.

The rearrangement joins TRBV7-2 to TRBJ2-2; D may be TRBD1 (6 bases). The V end was cut by 6 bases, the J end by 0 bases, with 14 bases between. The germline V gene encodes CDR1 SGHTA and CDR2 FQGNSA. The length of the CDR3 is 16 residues. In DNA, the CDR3 is TGTGCCAGCAGTTCTGACAGGCCTTCGAACACCGGGGAGCTGTTTTTT. Protein: CASSSDRPSNTGELFF.

This chain connects TRBV10-1 to TRBJ1-3, with a weak D call TRBD1 (6 bases). Germline lookup yields CDR1 WNHNN and CDR2 SYGVQD (reference sequence). The V end was cut by 6 bases, the J end by 0 bases, with 6 bases between. The CDR3 consists of 13 residues. The DNA of the CDR3 is TGCGCCAGCAGGGACAGCTCTGGAAACACCATATATTTT. Encoded protein: CASRDSSGNTIYF.

The chain uses TRBV7-2 and TRBJ2-1; TRBD2 aligns across 10 bases. Germline-derived CDR1 and CDR2 are SGHTA and FQGNSA. The CDR3 consists of 16 residues. V was pared by 4 bases and J by 6 bases, with 9 bases of the junction left unmatched. The CDR3 reads CASSSGGAGGLNEQFF. Written as DNA, the CDR3 is TGTGCCAGCAGCTCAGGGGGAGCGGGGGGGCTCAATGAGCAGTTCTTC.